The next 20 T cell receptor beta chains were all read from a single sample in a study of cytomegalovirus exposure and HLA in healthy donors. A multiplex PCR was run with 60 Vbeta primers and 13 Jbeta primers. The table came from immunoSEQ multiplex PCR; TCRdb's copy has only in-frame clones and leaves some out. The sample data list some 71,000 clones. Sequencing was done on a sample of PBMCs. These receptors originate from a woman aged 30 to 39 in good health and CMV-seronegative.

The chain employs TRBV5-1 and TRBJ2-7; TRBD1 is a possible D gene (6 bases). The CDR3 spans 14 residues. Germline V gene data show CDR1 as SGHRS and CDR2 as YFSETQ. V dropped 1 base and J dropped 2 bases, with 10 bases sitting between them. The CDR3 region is CASSLQQGPYEQYF. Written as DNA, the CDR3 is TGCGCCAGCAGCTTGCAACAGGGTCCCTACGAGCAGTACTTC.

For the CDR3, the DNA is TGTGCCAGCAGGGCGGGGGGTCTTGGGCAGCCCCAGCATTTT. Protein sequence: CASRAGGLGQPQHF. The chain combines TRBV4-2 with TRBJ1-5; the D gene is possibly TRBD1 (5 bases). Between the trimmed V and J ends, which lost 6 bases and 7 bases, there was a span of 16 bases. This CDR3 contains 14 residues. Germline assignment: CDR1 LGHNA and CDR2 YNFKEQ.

As DNA, the CDR3 is TGTGCCAGCAGCTCCCGTGAGGGGGCTGACGACAATGAGCAGTTCTTC. Translation: CASSSREGADDNEQFF. The rearrangement links TRBV7-9 to TRBJ2-1; TRBD1 matches at 7 bases. After removal of 4 bases from V and 5 bases from J, the junction contained 11 bases not matched to a gene. The germline V gene encodes CDR1 SEHNR and CDR2 FQNEAQ (reference sequence). CDR3 length: 16 amino acids. Combining the CDR3 with reference TRBV7-9 and TRBJ2-1 gives the whole variable domain DTGVSQNPRHKITKRGQNVTFRCDPISEHNRLYWYRQTLGQGPEFLTYFQNEAQLEKSRLLSDRFSAERPKGSFSTLEIQRTEQGDSAMYLCASSSREGADDNEQFFGPGTRLTVL.

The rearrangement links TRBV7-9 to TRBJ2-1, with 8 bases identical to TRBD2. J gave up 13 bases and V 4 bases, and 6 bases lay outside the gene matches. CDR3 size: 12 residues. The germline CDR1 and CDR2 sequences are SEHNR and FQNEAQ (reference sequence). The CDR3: CASSSVSGAQFF. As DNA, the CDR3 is TGTGCCAGCAGCTCGGTTAGCGGGGCCCAGTTCTTC.

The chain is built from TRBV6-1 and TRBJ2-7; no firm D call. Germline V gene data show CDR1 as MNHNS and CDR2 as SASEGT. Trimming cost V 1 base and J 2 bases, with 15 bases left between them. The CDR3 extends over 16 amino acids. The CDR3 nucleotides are TGTGCCAGCAGTGAAGGGCTCCTACTACGAGCCTACGAGCAGTACTTC. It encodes CASSEGLLLRAYEQYF.

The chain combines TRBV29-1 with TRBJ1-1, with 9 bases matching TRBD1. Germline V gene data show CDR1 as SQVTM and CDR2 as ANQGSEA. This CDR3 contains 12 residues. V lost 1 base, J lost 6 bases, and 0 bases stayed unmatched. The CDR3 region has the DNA TGCAGCGTTGAAGGACAGGGGGCTGAAGCTTTCTTT. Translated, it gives CSVEGQGAEAFF.

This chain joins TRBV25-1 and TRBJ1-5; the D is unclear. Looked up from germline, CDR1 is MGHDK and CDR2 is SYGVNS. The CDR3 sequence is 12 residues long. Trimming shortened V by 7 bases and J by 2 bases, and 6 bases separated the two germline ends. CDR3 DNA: TGTGCCAGCAACCGGGGCAATCAGCCCCAGCATTTT. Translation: CASNRGNQPQHF.

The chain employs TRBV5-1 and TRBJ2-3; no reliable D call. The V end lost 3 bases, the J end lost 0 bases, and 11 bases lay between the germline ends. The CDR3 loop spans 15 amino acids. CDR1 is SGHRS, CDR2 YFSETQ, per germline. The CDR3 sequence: CASSSSRFSTDTQYF. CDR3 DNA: TGCGCCAGCAGCTCATCCAGGTTTAGCACAGATACGCAGTATTTT.

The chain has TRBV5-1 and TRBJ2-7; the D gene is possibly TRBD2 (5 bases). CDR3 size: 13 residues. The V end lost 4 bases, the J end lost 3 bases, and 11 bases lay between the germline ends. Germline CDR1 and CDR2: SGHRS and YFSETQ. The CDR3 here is CASSQRTGYEQYF. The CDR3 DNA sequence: TGCGCCAGCAGCCAACGGACTGGCTACGAGCAGTACTTC.

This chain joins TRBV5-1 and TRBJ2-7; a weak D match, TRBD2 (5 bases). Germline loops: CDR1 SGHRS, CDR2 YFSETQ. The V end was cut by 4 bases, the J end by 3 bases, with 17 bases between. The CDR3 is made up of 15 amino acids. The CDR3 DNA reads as TGCGCCAGCAGCAGGCCAACGGGAACGGGCTACGAGCAGTACTTC. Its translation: CASSRPTGTGYEQYF.

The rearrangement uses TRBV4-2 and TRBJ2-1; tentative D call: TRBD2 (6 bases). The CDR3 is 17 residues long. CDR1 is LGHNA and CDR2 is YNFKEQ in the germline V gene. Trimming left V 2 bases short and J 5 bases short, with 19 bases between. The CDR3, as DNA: TGTGCCAGCAGCCAAACCAAGATTGGTAAGCGGGACAATGAGCAGTTCTTC. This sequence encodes CASSQTKIGKRDNEQFF.

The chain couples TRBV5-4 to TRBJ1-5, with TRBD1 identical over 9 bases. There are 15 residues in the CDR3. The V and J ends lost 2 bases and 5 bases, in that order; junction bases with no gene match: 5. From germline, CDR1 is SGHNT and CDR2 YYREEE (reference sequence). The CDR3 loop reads CASSLQGALDQPQHF. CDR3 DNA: TGTGCCAGCAGCTTACAGGGGGCCCTCGATCAGCCCCAGCATTTT.

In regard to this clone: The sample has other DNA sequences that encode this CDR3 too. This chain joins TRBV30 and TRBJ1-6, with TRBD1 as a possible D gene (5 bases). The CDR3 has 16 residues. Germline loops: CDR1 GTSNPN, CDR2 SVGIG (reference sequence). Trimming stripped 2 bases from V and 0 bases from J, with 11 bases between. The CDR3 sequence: CAWSPGQSSYNSPLHF. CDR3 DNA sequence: TGTGCCTGGAGTCCAGGGCAAAGCTCCTATAATTCACCCCTCCACTTT.

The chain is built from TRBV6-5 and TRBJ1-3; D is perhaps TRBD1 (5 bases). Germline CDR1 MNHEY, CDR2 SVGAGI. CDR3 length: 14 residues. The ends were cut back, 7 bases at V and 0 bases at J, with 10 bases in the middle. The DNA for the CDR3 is TGTGCCAGCAAGGCAGGGCGCTCTGGAAACACCATATATTTT. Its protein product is CASKAGRSGNTIYF.

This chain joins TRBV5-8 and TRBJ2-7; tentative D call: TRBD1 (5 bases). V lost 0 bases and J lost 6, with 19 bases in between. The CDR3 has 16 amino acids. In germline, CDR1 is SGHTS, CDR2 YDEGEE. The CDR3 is CASSLEVGLGPIEQYF. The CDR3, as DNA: TGTGCCAGCAGCTTGGAGGTGGGGCTTGGTCCAATCGAGCAGTACTTC.

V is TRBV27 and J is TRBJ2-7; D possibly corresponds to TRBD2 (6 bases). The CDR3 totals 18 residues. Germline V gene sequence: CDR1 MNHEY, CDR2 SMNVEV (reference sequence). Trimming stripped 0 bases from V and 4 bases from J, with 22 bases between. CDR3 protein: CASSLSPARGGTKYEQYF. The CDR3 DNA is TGTGCCAGCAGTTTATCTCCGGCTAGGGGAGGAACTAAATACGAGCAGTACTTC.

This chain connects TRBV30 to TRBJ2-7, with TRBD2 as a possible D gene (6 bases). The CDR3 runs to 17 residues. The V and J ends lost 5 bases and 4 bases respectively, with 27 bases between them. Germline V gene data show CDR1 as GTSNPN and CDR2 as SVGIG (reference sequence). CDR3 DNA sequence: TGTGCCTGGGAAGGGCTGCGGGCGGGAACCAGCGGGTACGAGCAGTACTTC. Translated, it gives CAWEGLRAGTSGYEQYF.

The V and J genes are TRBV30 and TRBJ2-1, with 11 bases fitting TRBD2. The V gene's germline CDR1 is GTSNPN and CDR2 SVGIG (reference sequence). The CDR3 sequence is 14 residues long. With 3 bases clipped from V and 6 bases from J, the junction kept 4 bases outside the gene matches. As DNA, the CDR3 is TGTGCCTGGAGAGGGACTAGCGGCCGCAATGAGCAGTTCTTC. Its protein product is CAWRGTSGRNEQFF.

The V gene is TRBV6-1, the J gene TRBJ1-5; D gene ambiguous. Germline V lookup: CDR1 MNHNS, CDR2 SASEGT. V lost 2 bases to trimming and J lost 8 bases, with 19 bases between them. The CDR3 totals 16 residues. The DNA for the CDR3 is TGTGCCAGCAGTGAAAGGCCTCGGGTCCGGCGGGAGCCCCAGCATTTT. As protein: CASSERPRVRREPQHF.

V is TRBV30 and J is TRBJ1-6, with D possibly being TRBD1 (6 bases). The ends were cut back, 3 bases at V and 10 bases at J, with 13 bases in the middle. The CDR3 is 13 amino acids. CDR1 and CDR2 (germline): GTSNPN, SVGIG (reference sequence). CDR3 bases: TGTGCCTGGAGGGATTCAGGGGCGTCACCCCTCCACTTT. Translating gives CAWRDSGASPLHF.